Below are 26 T cell receptor beta chains sequenced from a single sample in a study of T cell repertoires in cytomegalovirus infection. Using its own MiXCR run on the reads, TCRdb lists one record per CDR3 protein. The data show about 76,000 distinct CDR3 sequences, about 3.8% seen once. Sequencing used PBMCs. The receptors shown here come from a human donor in good health (CMV status not recorded). Some clones in this sample may be carry-over from other donors' samples.

This clonotype has a count of ten or more. The V gene is TRBV7-6, the J gene TRBJ2-1; the D gene is possibly TRBD1 (5 bases). Germline assignment: CDR1 SGHVS and CDR2 FNYEAQ. This CDR3 comprises 14 residues. The V gene lost 4 bases and the J gene lost 5 bases, with 12 bases spanning the gap. CDR3 amino acids: CASSSSGFNNEQFF. In DNA form, the CDR3 reads TGTGCCAGCAGCTCCTCAGGGTTCAACAATGAGCAGTTCTTC.

This clonotype has at least ten counts. This chain connects TRBV7-2 to TRBJ1-5; D perhaps matches TRBD1 (6 bases). From germline, CDR1 is SGHTA and CDR2 FQGNSA. The CDR3 contains 20 residues. Trimming cost V 5 bases and J 3 bases, with 29 bases left between them. Here the CDR3 DNA reads TGTGCCAGCAGCCAGTCCCTCCACCCTTACAGGGCCACTTCCAATCAGCCCCAGCATTTT. It translates to CASSQSLHPYRATSNQPQHF.

This clonotype occurred many times. V and J are TRBV6-5 and TRBJ2-3; D not certain. This CDR3 contains 15 residues. In germline, CDR1 is MNHEY, CDR2 SVGAGI. V lost 2 bases to trimming and J lost 0 bases, with 9 bases between them. The CDR3 here is CASSYDRRSTDTQYF. The CDR3 DNA sequence: TGTGCCAGCAGTTACGACCGCCGTAGCACAGATACGCAGTATTTT.

This clonotype showed up many times. This chain uses TRBV6-2 or TRBV6-3 with TRBJ2-7; D gene unclear. The ends were cut back, 4 bases at V and 3 bases at J, with 7 bases in the middle. CDR1 and CDR2 (germline): MNHEY, SVGEGT. This CDR3 spans 12 amino acids. The DNA of the CDR3 is TGTGCCAGCAGTTCCTTAAGCTACGAGCAGTACTTC. Its translation: CASSSLSYEQYF.

This clonotype was seen ten or more times. The genes are TRBV5-6 and TRBJ1-2, with TRBD1 as a possible D gene (6 bases). The V end was cut by 2 bases, the J end by 8 bases, with 7 bases between. Germline V gives CDR1 SGHDT, CDR2 YYEEEE. The CDR3 has 11 amino acids. As DNA, the CDR3 is TGTGCCAGCAGCTTTGGGACAGGCTACACCTTC. Its protein product is CASSFGTGYTF.

This clonotype was observed at least ten times. The chain carries TRBV7-2 and TRBJ2-7; possible D gene TRBD2, 5 bases. The CDR3 runs 15 residues. In germline, CDR1 is SGHTA, CDR2 FQGNSA. V shed 5 bases and J shed 2 bases, with 16 bases lying between them. CDR3 loop: CASSPSPLLTYEQYF. CDR3 nucleotide sequence: TGTGCCAGCAGCCCTAGCCCTCTTTTAACCTACGAGCAGTACTTC.

The sample holds many counts of this clonotype. The CDR3 sequence: CASSISSSYNEQFF. In DNA, the CDR3 is TGTGCCAGCAGTATCTCCAGCTCCTACAATGAGCAGTTCTTC. V usage is TRBV6-6 and J usage is TRBJ2-1; D remains unclear. The CDR3 runs to 14 residues. In germline, CDR1 is MNHNY, CDR2 SVGAGI (reference sequence). Trimming removed 5 bases from V and 0 bases from J, with 8 bases in between.

This clonotype was detected ten times or more. The genes are TRBV14 and TRBJ2-5; tentative D call: TRBD1 (5 bases). There are 16 residues in the CDR3. The V and J ends lost 1 base and 0 bases respectively, with 12 bases between them. Germline loops: CDR1 SGHDN, CDR2 FVKESK. The CDR3 protein is CASSQVQAGYQETQYF. The DNA for the CDR3 is TGTGCCAGCAGCCAAGTACAGGCTGGGTACCAAGAGACCCAGTACTTC.

This clonotype showed up many times. The genes are TRBV19 and TRBJ1-5; TRBD1 might be the D (5 bases). The V end lost 1 base, the J end lost 1 base, and 5 bases lay between the germline ends. The CDR3 runs 14 residues. CDR1 and CDR2 (germline): LNHDA, SQIVND (reference sequence). The CDR3 DNA follows: TGTGCCAGTAGTATAGGGGGGAGCAATCAGCCCCAGCATTTT. Amino acids: CASSIGGSNQPQHF.

This clonotype was counted at least ten times. V gene TRBV20-1 combines with J gene TRBJ1-2, with D possibly matching TRBD1 (6 bases). V was clipped by 3 bases and J by 4 bases, with 12 bases between them. The V gene's germline CDR1 is DFQATT and CDR2 SNEGSKA (reference sequence). The CDR3 runs 13 residues. CDR3 in amino acids: CSASQGRAYGYTF. Here the CDR3 DNA reads TGCAGTGCTAGTCAGGGGAGGGCCTATGGCTACACCTTC.

This clonotype was seen repeatedly, ten times or more. The genes are TRBV12-3 or TRBV12-4 and TRBJ1-6; 9 nucleotides line up with TRBD1. V shed 6 bases, J shed 7 bases, and the junction held 7 bases outside the gene matches. This CDR3 is built from 15 residues. This chain's CDR3 is CASRPGQGRNSPLHF. Here the CDR3 DNA reads TGTGCCAGCAGACCGGGACAGGGAAGGAATTCACCCCTCCACTTT.

Ten or more counts support this clonotype. The chain combines TRBV7-6 with TRBJ1-1, with D perhaps matching TRBD1 (5 bases). Germline V CDR1 and CDR2: SGHVS, FNYEAQ. V was pared by 5 bases and J by 1 base, with 8 bases between. The CDR3 sequence is 13 residues long. CDR3 nucleotides: TGTGCCAGCAGCGCTCAGGGGAACACTGAAGCTTTCTTT. As protein: CASSAQGNTEAFF.

The sample holds many counts of this clonotype. The chain combines TRBV2 with TRBJ2-5; perhaps TRBD2 as D (6 bases). V was pared by 8 bases and J by 2 bases, with 18 bases between. The germline V gene has CDR1 SNHLY and CDR2 FYNNEI. This CDR3 comprises 15 residues. The CDR3 bases are TGTGCCAGCCCGCCTTGGCGGGAACAACAAGAGACCCAGTACTTC. Residues: CASPPWREQQETQYF.

This clonotype was recorded at least ten times. The DNA of the CDR3 is TGCAGCGTTGAGCTCAGGGCGCAAGAGACCCAGTACTTC. Translation gives CSVELRAQETQYF. The chain combines TRBV29-1 with TRBJ2-5; D is perhaps TRBD1 (5 bases). The CDR3 is made up of 13 amino acids. CDR1 is SQVTM, CDR2 ANQGSEA, per germline. V lost 3 bases to trimming and J lost 2 bases, with 10 bases between them.

This clonotype was counted many times. This sequence joins TRBV28 and TRBJ1-5, with 7 bases lining up with TRBD1. Germline V gives CDR1 MDHEN, CDR2 SYDVKM. The CDR3 spans 14 residues. V was clipped by 5 bases and J by 0 bases; unmatched bases: 1. The CDR3 nucleotides read TGTGCCAGCAGTGGGGACAGTAGCAATCAGCCCCAGCATTTT. Translation: CASSGDSSNQPQHF.

This clonotype was recorded at least ten times. V and J are TRBV12-3 or TRBV12-4 and TRBJ2-5; perhaps TRBD2 as D (6 bases). V dropped 6 bases and J dropped 1 base, with 12 bases sitting between them. This CDR3 spans 14 amino acids. CDR3 bases: TGTGCCAGCAGCCACCGGGACTTCCAAGAGACCCAGTACTTC. It translates to CASSHRDFQETQYF.

This clonotype appeared many times. V and J are TRBV28 and TRBJ1-2; TRBD1 is a possible D gene (5 bases). The V end was cut by 4 bases, the J end by 0 bases, with 9 bases between. Per germline, CDR1 MDHEN and CDR2 SYDVKM. The CDR3 is 14 amino acids. The CDR3 nucleotides are TGTGCCAGCAGTTCGACAGAACCTAACTATGGCTACACCTTC. It specifies CASSSTEPNYGYTF.

This clonotype occurred many times. This chain links TRBV4-3 with TRBJ2-7, with D perhaps TRBD2 (5 bases). The CDR3 is 15 amino acids. In germline, CDR1 is LGHNA, CDR2 YSLEER. V was cut by 2 bases and J by 0 bases, with 11 bases left in between. The CDR3 sequence is CASSQNEGSSYEQYF. For the CDR3, the DNA is TGCGCCAGCAGCCAAAATGAGGGAAGCTCCTACGAGCAGTACTTC.

In this sample, this clonotype turned up many times. V gene TRBV7-2 combines with J gene TRBJ2-7; D possibly uses TRBD1 or TRBD2 (5 bases each). V lost 4 bases to trimming and J lost 0 bases, with 10 bases between them. Germline lookup yields CDR1 SGHTA and CDR2 FQGNSA. This CDR3 region has 14 residues. CDR3 sequence (DNA): TGTGCCAGCAGCTCGGGACGTGGCTCCTACGAGCAGTACGTC. Its protein product is CASSSGRGSYEQYV.

This clonotype was recorded at least ten times. The rearrangement uses TRBV14 and TRBJ2-5, with TRBD2 identical over 7 bases. CDR3 length: 15 residues. Germline-derived CDR1 and CDR2 are SGHDN and FVKESK. Losses at the gene ends were 1 base for V and 1 base for J; bases not matched to a gene: 3. Written as DNA, the CDR3 is TGTGCCAGCAGCCAAGCGCGGGGGTTCCAAGAGACCCAGTACTTC. This codes for CASSQARGFQETQYF.

Worth noting for this clonotype: This may be a read error: a much more frequent sequence differs by one nucleotide. J is TRBJ1-2 and V is TRBV15; a weak D match, TRBD1 (5 bases). There are 12 residues in the CDR3. CDR1 is LNHNV and CDR2 is YYDKDF in the germline V gene (reference sequence). V shed 0 bases and J shed 13 bases, with 12 bases lying between them. The CDR3 DNA is TGTGCCACCAGCAGAGATCGGGGGGAATTCACCTTC. Protein: CATSRDRGEFTF.

This clonotype was observed at least ten times. This chain links TRBV7-9 with TRBJ1-1, with unresolved D. Trimming shortened V by 3 bases and J by 3 bases, and 5 bases separated the two germline ends. The germline V gene encodes CDR1 SEHNR and CDR2 FQNEAQ (reference sequence). The CDR3 covers 12 residues. The CDR3 is CASSFRDTEAFF. As DNA, the CDR3 is TGTGCCAGCAGCTTTCGGGACACTGAAGCTTTCTTT.

Notes on this clonotype: This CDR3 fails to terminate in the conserved phenylalanine or tryptophan, so it likely reflects a read error. The CDR3 sequence: CASSSQFLGGFQETQYS. CDR3 nucleotide sequence: TGTGCCAGCAGCTCACAGTTTTTAGGGGGATTCCAAGAGACCCAGTACTCC. The chain employs TRBV7-2 and TRBJ2-5; possibly TRBD1 for D (6 bases). Looked up from germline, CDR1 is SGHTA and CDR2 is FQGNSA. The CDR3 has 17 residues. Trimming removed 4 bases from V and 1 base from J, with 19 bases in between.

The sample holds many counts of this clonotype. The chain uses TRBV30 and TRBJ2-5, with 9 bases that match TRBD1. Germline CDR1 and CDR2: GTSNPN and SVGIG (reference sequence). This CDR3 has 17 amino acids. The junction had 12 bases not matched to a gene; V was cut back by 2 bases and J by 2 bases. The CDR3 reads CAWSLQGARGWQETQYF. The CDR3 DNA follows: TGTGCCTGGAGTTTACAGGGGGCGAGGGGCTGGCAAGAGACCCAGTACTTC.

At least ten counts were recorded for this clonotype. The chain recombines TRBV28 with TRBJ2-3; D might be TRBD1 or TRBD2, each matching 5 bases. CDR3 length: 16 amino acids. V lost 3 bases, J lost 2 bases, and 15 bases lay in between. The germline V gene has CDR1 MDHEN and CDR2 SYDVKM. CDR3 sequence (DNA): TGTGCCAGCAGTTTGTCAGCACCGGGACCCACAGATACGCAGTATTTT. This translates into CASSLSAPGPTDTQYF.

This clonotype was seen repeatedly, ten times or more. A junction end diverges from the germline sequence, so it may reflect a read error. V and J are TRBV5-5 and TRBJ2-1, with a possible D match to TRBD2 (6 bases). Germline V gene sequence: CDR1 SGHKS, CDR2 YYEKEE (reference sequence). The CDR3 extends over 13 amino acids. As DNA, the CDR3 is TGTGTCAGCAGCTCGGGGGTGCACAATGAGCAGTTCTTC. It specifies CVSSSGVHNEQFF.